These T cell receptor beta chains were read from a single sample in a study of T cells in localized non-small cell lung cancer. The protocol was immunoSEQ multiplex PCR, while the TCRdb copy is restricted to in-frame clones and leaves out a portion. This table holds approximately 30,000 clones, about nine tenths found once. This specimen consisted of peripheral blood, obtained before any cancer treatment. These receptors all come from a male donor older than 55 with stage III lung adenocarcinoma. CDR3s include the opening cysteine and the closing phenylalanine or tryptophan. Fields, in order: clone size, J gene, V gene, CDR3 protein. Not every row has a clone size; where given, it reads once, few, many or a size class.

.	TRBJ2-7	TRBV6-1	CASSVEGLYEQYF
.	TRBJ2-1	TRBV20-1	CSAVPGQSQFF
.	TRBJ2-3	TRBV6-1	CASSERGAGDTQYF
once	TRBJ1-2	TRBV5-6	CASSLLAGNYGYTF
.	TRBJ1-5	TRBV7-8	CASRGQENQPQHF
.	TRBJ1-1	TRBV6-1	CASKTGLNTEAFF
few	TRBJ1-6	TRBV11-2	CASSRGNPNSPLHF
once	TRBJ2-1	TRBV9	CASSPIAGYNEQFF
once	TRBJ2-3	TRBV7-2	CASSLIPSGGDTQYF
once	TRBJ2-1	TRBV11-2	CASSLEGGAGPYNEQFF
.	TRBJ2-2	TRBV13	CASSLGSPSRTGYAGELFF
.	TRBJ2-7	TRBV7-2	CASSLDSGRAYEQYF
few	TRBJ2-7	TRBV19	CASSQTTHSVYEQYF
once	TRBJ2-3	TRBV7-2	CASSTQPGGSADTQYF
.	TRBJ1-4	TRBV7-9	CASSIGLLDKLFF
.	TRBJ2-5	TRBV4-1	CASSQVFTVQETQYF
.	TRBJ2-7	TRBV6-6	CASSYGSQGSYEQYF
.	TRBJ1-2	TRBV6-6	CASRTDRANYGYTF
once	TRBJ2-2	TRBV2	CASSGGLSGTSGRANTGELFF
.	TRBJ1-1	TRBV2	CASSSPITEAFF
few	TRBJ2-7	TRBV30	CAWSAKLVPYEQYF
.	TRBJ2-3	TRBV5-4	CASSSRGAGPDTQYF
.	TRBJ1-1	TRBV28	CAGGQSTEAFF
.	TRBJ1-5	TRBV5-1	CASSSGQGAWQPQHF
.	TRBJ1-3	TRBV14	CASSQRQDRFSGNTIYF
.	TRBJ2-7	TRBV19	CASSIRGYEQYF
.	TRBJ2-7	TRBV19	CASSILGNYEQYF
.	TRBJ1-1	TRBV10-2	CASSGAMNTEAFF
.	TRBJ2-7	TRBV5-6	CASSTLDRVKPYEQYF
.	TRBJ1-4	TRBV28	CASREGAAPEKLFF